This T cell receptor (beta chain) was sequenced for a study of blood T cell repertoires in COVID-19. Whole-study context: COVID-19 samples, acute and convalescent, were from the United States, Italy and Spain. T cells, B-cell-depleted T cells, or PBMCs provided the cDNA or gDNA that served as material.

Methods used by the authors: For nucleated cells, counts were estimated from reference gene primer amplification. TCRdb keeps only in-frame clones here, not all; method: immunoSEQ multiplex PCR. The V and J calls and clone size are taken from that table; D and trimming were inferred from the DNA. The repertoire holds about 45,000 clones, with over 70% as singletons. This clone was recorded only once. Sequenced input: peripheral blood. This TCR came from a human donor in a cohort sampled during active COVID-19.

Here the CDR3 reads CASSFRGTGANVLTF. In DNA, the CDR3 is TGTGCCAGCAGCTTCAGGGGGACTGGGGCCAACGTCCTGACTTTC. This chain links TRBV7-3 with TRBJ2-6; TRBD1 matches at 7 bases. V was clipped by 3 bases and J by 2 bases; unmatched bases: 1. This CDR3 is 15 amino acids long. Germline CDR1 is SGHTA and CDR2 is FQGTGA.